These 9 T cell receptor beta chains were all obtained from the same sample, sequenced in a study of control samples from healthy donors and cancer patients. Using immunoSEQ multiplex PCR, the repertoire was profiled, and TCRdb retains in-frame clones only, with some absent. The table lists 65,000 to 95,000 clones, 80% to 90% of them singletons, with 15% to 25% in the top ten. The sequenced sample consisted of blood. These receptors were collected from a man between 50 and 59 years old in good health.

In DNA, the CDR3 is TGTGCCAGCAGATACTGGGAGAACACTGAAGCTTTCTTT. Translation: CASRYWENTEAFF. The V call is TRBV2, the J call TRBJ1-1, with D hard to call. V was trimmed by 6 bases and J by 1 base, leaving 9 bases between them. The V gene's germline CDR1 is SNHLY and CDR2 FYNNEI. CDR3 size: 13 residues.

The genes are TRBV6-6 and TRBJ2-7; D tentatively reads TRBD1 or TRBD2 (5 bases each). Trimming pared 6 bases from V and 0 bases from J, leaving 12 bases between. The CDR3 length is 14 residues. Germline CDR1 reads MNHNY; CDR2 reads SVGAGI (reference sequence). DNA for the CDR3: TGTGCCAGCAGACTAGAGACAGCCTCCTACGAGCAGTACTTC. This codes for CASRLETASYEQYF.

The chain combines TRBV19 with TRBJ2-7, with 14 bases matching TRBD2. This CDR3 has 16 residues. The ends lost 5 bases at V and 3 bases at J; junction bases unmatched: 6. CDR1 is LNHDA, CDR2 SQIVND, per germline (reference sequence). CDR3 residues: CASSSRTSGRLYEQYF. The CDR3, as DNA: TGTGCCAGTAGTTCCCGGACTAGCGGGAGGCTCTACGAGCAGTACTTC.

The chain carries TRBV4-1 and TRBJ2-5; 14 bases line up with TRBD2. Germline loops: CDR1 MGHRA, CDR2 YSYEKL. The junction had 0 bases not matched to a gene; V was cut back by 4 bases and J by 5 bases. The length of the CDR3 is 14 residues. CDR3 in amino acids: CASSRLAGGETQYF. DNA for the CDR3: TGCGCCAGCAGCCGACTAGCGGGGGGGGAGACCCAGTACTTC.

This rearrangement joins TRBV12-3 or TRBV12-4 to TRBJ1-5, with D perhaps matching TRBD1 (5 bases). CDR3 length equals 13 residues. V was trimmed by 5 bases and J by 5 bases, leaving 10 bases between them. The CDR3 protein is CASSPGAYQPQHF. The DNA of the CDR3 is TGTGCCAGCAGTCCCGGGGCCTATCAGCCCCAGCATTTT.

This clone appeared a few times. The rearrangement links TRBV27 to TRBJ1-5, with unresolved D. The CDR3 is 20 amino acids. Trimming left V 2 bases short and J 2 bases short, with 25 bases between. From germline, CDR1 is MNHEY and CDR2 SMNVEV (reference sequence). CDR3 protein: CASSLPDDAKGLNGNQPQHF. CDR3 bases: TGTGCCAGCAGTTTACCCGATGACGCGAAAGGGCTAAATGGCAATCAGCCCCAGCATTTT.

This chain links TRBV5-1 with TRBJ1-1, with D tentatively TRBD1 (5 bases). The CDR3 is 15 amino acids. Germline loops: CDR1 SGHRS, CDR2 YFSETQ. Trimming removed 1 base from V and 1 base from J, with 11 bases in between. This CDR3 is CASSLRAGSNTEAFF. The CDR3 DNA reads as TGCGCCAGCAGCTTGAGGGCAGGGTCGAACACTGAAGCTTTCTTT.

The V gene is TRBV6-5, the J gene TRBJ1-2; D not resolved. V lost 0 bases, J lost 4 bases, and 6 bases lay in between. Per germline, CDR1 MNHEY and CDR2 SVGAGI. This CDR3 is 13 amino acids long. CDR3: CASSYSRVYGYTF. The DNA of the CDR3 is TGTGCCAGCAGTTACTCGAGGGTCTATGGCTACACCTTC.

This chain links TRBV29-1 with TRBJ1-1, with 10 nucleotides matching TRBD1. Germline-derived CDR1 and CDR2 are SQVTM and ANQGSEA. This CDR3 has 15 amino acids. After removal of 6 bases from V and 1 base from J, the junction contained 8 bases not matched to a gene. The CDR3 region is CSVPGTGVKNTEAFF. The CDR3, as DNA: TGCAGCGTGCCCGGGACAGGGGTAAAGAACACTGAAGCTTTCTTT.